Sequencing of this T cell receptor (beta chain) was carried out in a study of early T cells in non-severe SARS-CoV-2 infection. About the research overall: Sequenced bulk RNA came from whole blood that was unsorted, and chains were unpaired. Findings and limits, study-wide: Missing private and CD4 specificities, VDJdb matching favored anti-spike CD8 responses.

Each single cDNA molecule received a unique molecular identifier. TCRdb processed the 5' RACE reads anew with MiXCR; each CDR3 protein has one entry. The sample includes under 70,000 distinct CDR3 sequences, less than 9.5% of them seen just once. V trimming: 6 bases; J trimming: 5 bases; junction bases outside the gene matches: 7. The CDR3 loop spans 13 amino acids. The germline V gene has CDR1 DFQATT and CDR2 SNEGSKA (reference sequence). This clonotype was detected only a few times. Its cognate antigen is unknown. This chain links TRBV20-1 with TRBJ2-7; 10 bases match TRBD1. The sample was whole blood, taken at baseline. The clonotype originates from an adult who was a healthcare worker with PCR-confirmed SARS-CoV-2 infection or an uninfected control (not recorded which). For the CDR3, the DNA is TGCAGTGCCCCGACAGGGGGCGCGGACGAGCAGTACTTC. It is translated as CSAPTGGADEQYF.